Sequencing of this T cell receptor beta chain was carried out in a study of T cells expressing NK-cell markers. The germline CDR1 and CDR2 sequences are ENHRY and SYGVKD. This CDR3 has 14 residues. With the 5' RACE reads reprocessed, TCRdb shows one record per CDR3 protein and no DNA. In total, the table holds approximately 150,000 distinct CDR3 sequences. The specimen was blood T cells: a sorted CD56 or NKG2C T cell subset, CD4+ or CD8+ T cells, or bulk PBMC T cells (not recorded which). The chain employs TRBV10-3 and TRBJ1-2; the TCRdb D gene call, TRBD1, has no DNA to confirm it. The TCR sequence derives from a man aged 18 to 29 in good health. CDR3 protein: CAISESGTDYGYTF.